These 22 T cell receptor beta chains share one sample of origin, sequenced in a study of CD8+ T cells in alopecia areata. The sequencing template was cDNA reverse transcribed from extracted RNA. The method was immunoSEQ multiplex PCR; TCRdb's version includes in-frame clones alone and lacks a portion of them. The data contain 90,000 to 130,000 clones, about 50% of them singletons. Sequences were obtained from NKG2D-low CD8+ T cells sorted from blood. These TCRs come from a human donor with alopecia areata.

This chain links TRBV5-4 with TRBJ2-1; a weak D match, TRBD1 (6 bases). Germline CDR1 reads SGHNT; CDR2 reads YYREEE (reference sequence). Between the trimmed V and J ends, which lost 0 bases and 5 bases, there was a span of 21 bases. The CDR3 loop spans 18 amino acids. The CDR3 bases are TGTGCCAGCAGCTTGGCCTCTATAAGGGACAATGCTAACAATGAGCAGTTCTTC. Translation: CASSLASIRDNANNEQFF.

The chain employs TRBV6-1 and TRBJ1-1, with a tentative D call TRBD1 (6 bases). CDR3 length equals 14 residues. V shed 0 bases and J shed 4 bases, with 9 bases lying between them. Germline assignment: CDR1 MNHNS and CDR2 SASEGT. As DNA, the CDR3 is TGTGCCAGCAGTGAAGCGGAGGGGGGCACTGAAGCTTTCTTT. As protein: CASSEAEGGTEAFF.

This clone was detected only once. V usage is TRBV5-1 and J usage is TRBJ2-5, with 11 bases fitting TRBD1. The CDR3 length is 16 residues. J lost 4 bases, V lost 4 bases, and 9 bases had no gene match. Germline V gene sequence: CDR1 SGHRS, CDR2 YFSETQ. The CDR3 is CASSLSLDRGRETQYF. In nucleotides, the CDR3 is TGCGCCAGCAGCCTTAGCCTGGACAGGGGGCGAGAGACCCAGTACTTC.

This clone was counted a few times. The V call is TRBV16, the J call TRBJ1-1; D gene ambiguous. V was cut by 7 bases and J by 3 bases, with 9 bases left in between. Germline assignment: CDR1 KGHSY and CDR2 FQNENV. The CDR3 sequence is 12 residues long. The CDR3 loop reads CASTPSHTEAFF. CDR3 sequence (DNA): TGTGCCAGCACCCCTTCCCACACTGAAGCTTTCTTT.

J is TRBJ2-5 and V is TRBV5-1, with D unresolved. Germline V lookup: CDR1 SGHRS, CDR2 YFSETQ. The CDR3 is 14 residues long. V lost 3 bases and J 5 bases, leaving 14 bases between the germline ends. In DNA form, the CDR3 reads TGCGCCAGCAGCTACTTGGGTCTCGAGGAGACCCAGTACTTC. Its translation is CASSYLGLEETQYF.

The J gene is TRBJ2-7, the V gene TRBV13, with TRBD2 identical over 8 bases. CDR1 and CDR2 from the germline V gene are PRHDT and FYEKMQ (reference sequence). The CDR3 runs 14 residues. V shed 5 bases and J 3 bases; nucleotides not matched to a gene: 6. The CDR3 loop is CASSHGLARYEQYF. The CDR3 DNA reads as TGTGCCAGCAGCCACGGACTAGCTCGCTACGAGCAGTACTTC.

In its sample, this clone was seen a few times. The chain has TRBV5-6 and TRBJ2-1, with D perhaps TRBD2 (5 bases). The germline gives CDR1 SGHDT, CDR2 YYEEEE. The CDR3 covers 13 residues. Trimming left V 0 bases short and J 8 bases short, with 9 bases between. The CDR3 nucleotides read TGTGCCAGCAGCTTGGTACCTAGCCATGAGCAGTTCTTC. Protein sequence: CASSLVPSHEQFF.

The chain employs TRBV13 and TRBJ2-2; 11 nucleotides match TRBD1. V was clipped by 6 bases and J by 6 bases; unmatched bases: 9. The V gene's germline CDR1 is PRHDT and CDR2 FYEKMQ (reference sequence). The CDR3 totals 16 residues. The CDR3 sequence is CASRTLDRGQSGELFF. As DNA, the CDR3 is TGTGCCAGCAGAACCCTGGACAGGGGGCAGTCCGGGGAGCTGTTTTTT.

This chain joins TRBV19 and TRBJ1-4; a possible D gene is TRBD1 (6 bases). The V end was cut by 7 bases, the J end by 7 bases, with 13 bases between. The CDR3 contains 13 residues. Germline CDR1 reads LNHDA; CDR2 reads SQIVND (reference sequence). The CDR3 DNA reads TGTGCCAGTACAGGAGGGGGGAGTGAAAAACTGTTTTTT. Its protein is CASTGGGSEKLFF.

The chain uses TRBV6-1 and TRBJ2-7; TRBD2 aligns across 9 bases. The germline gives CDR1 MNHNS, CDR2 SASEGT. The length of the CDR3 is 15 residues. V was pared by 7 bases and J by 0 bases, with 7 bases of the junction left unmatched. CDR3 protein: CASTVSSGSSYEQYF. The CDR3, as DNA: TGTGCCAGCACTGTGAGTAGCGGGAGCTCCTACGAGCAGTACTTC.

The V gene is TRBV4-1, the J gene TRBJ1-4, with D hard to call. V lost 4 bases and J lost 0, with 9 bases in between. The CDR3 is made up of 15 amino acids. The V gene's germline CDR1 is MGHRA and CDR2 YSYEKL. Here the CDR3 DNA reads TGCGCCAGCAGCCTTATATCTGCAACTAATGAAAAACTGTTTTTT. As protein: CASSLISATNEKLFF.

The chain combines TRBV27 with TRBJ2-3; D may match TRBD1 or TRBD2 (5 bases each). Germline values: CDR1 MNHEY, CDR2 SMNVEV (reference sequence). V lost 2 bases and J lost 2, with 8 bases in between. The CDR3 has 14 residues. The DNA of the CDR3 is TGTGCCAGCAGTTTAGGGACCATCACAGATACGCAGTATTTT. Its protein product is CASSLGTITDTQYF.

The chain couples TRBV29-1 to TRBJ2-4; D might be TRBD1 (6 bases). Germline values: CDR1 SQVTM, CDR2 ANQGSEA. The CDR3 contains 15 residues. V shed 5 bases and J shed 1 base, with 15 bases lying between them. DNA for the CDR3: TGCAGCGTTACAGGGTTCCCCCTTGCCAAAAACATTCAGTACTTC. Protein: CSVTGFPLAKNIQYF.

The chain has TRBV29-1 and TRBJ2-5; D is ambiguous. Germline CDR1 and CDR2: SQVTM and ANQGSEA. The CDR3 is 12 amino acids. V lost 0 bases, J lost 5 bases, and 7 bases lay in between. In DNA, the CDR3 is TGCAGCGTTGAAGAGGGCCTGGAGACCCAGTACTTC. Amino acids: CSVEEGLETQYF.

This clone occurred a few times. CDR3 bases: TGTGCCAGCAGCTTACGAGGGGCAGGGGAAAAACTGTTTTTT. Protein product: CASSLRGAGEKLFF. This chain connects TRBV7-9 to TRBJ1-4; D might be TRBD1 (5 bases). From germline, CDR1 is SEHNR and CDR2 FQNEAQ (reference sequence). V was clipped by 2 bases and J by 8 bases, with 12 bases between them. The CDR3 length is 14 residues.

V is TRBV28 and J is TRBJ1-2; no reliable D call. Trimming left V 6 bases short and J 5 bases short, with 16 bases between. The CDR3 spans 14 residues. The germline CDR1 and CDR2 sequences are MDHEN and SYDVKM. The CDR3 DNA sequence: TGTGCCAGCAGCCCCACCCCCCTAAGATATGGCTACACCTTC. As protein: CASSPTPLRYGYTF.

The chain recombines TRBV30 with TRBJ2-7; TRBD2 might be the D (6 bases). V lost 3 bases and J lost 6, with 9 bases in between. Germline loops: CDR1 GTSNPN, CDR2 SVGIG (reference sequence). The CDR3 covers 11 residues. Here the CDR3 reads CAWRAGGEQYF. The DNA of the CDR3 is TGTGCCTGGAGGGCCGGGGGCGAGCAGTACTTC.

The chain recombines TRBV27 with TRBJ2-1; 9 positions match TRBD2. CDR1 and CDR2 from the germline V gene are MNHEY and SMNVEV (reference sequence). This CDR3 spans 14 amino acids. V was clipped by 5 bases and J by 5 bases; unmatched bases: 4. The CDR3 coding sequence is TGTGCCAGCAGTCCTAGCGGGGCGAACAATGAGCAGTTCTTC. Translating it yields CASSPSGANNEQFF.

A single count supports this clone. The genes are TRBV27 and TRBJ2-7; no reliable D call. Germline assignment: CDR1 MNHEY and CDR2 SMNVEV (reference sequence). This CDR3 spans 16 amino acids. V was trimmed by 2 bases and J by 3 bases, leaving 17 bases between them. The CDR3 nucleotides are TGTGCCAGCAGTTTAACCCCCGGGTCCCTTTTCTACGAGCAGTACTTC. Protein product: CASSLTPGSLFYEQYF.

In this sample, this clone turned up a few times. The J gene is TRBJ2-3, the V gene TRBV27, with D unclear. V lost 5 bases, J lost 2 bases, and 8 bases lay in between. The CDR3 totals 13 residues. The V gene's germline CDR1 is MNHEY and CDR2 SMNVEV (reference sequence). The DNA of the CDR3 is TGTGCCAGCAGTATCGCATCCACAGATACGCAGTATTTT. Its translation: CASSIASTDTQYF.

This clone showed up just a few times. The CDR3 here is CASSLLGGKPGELFF. CDR3 DNA sequence: TGTGCCAGCAGCTTACTCGGAGGGAAACCCGGGGAGCTGTTTTTT. The gene calls are TRBV7-3 and TRBJ2-2; TRBD2 might be the D (6 bases). Looked up from germline, CDR1 is SGHTA and CDR2 is FQGTGA. V was cut by 2 bases and J by 6 bases, with 13 bases left in between. The CDR3 contains 15 residues.

V and J are TRBV29-1 and TRBJ2-1; D is uncertain. The ends were cut back, 6 bases at V and 5 bases at J, with 8 bases in the middle. The CDR3 spans 11 residues. Per germline, CDR1 SQVTM and CDR2 ANQGSEA. The CDR3 nucleotides read TGCAGCGTCTATCGGAACAATGAGCAGTTCTTC. Translating it yields CSVYRNNEQFF.